The 17 T cell receptor beta chains below were found in one sample sequenced in a study of Ad26.COV2.S vaccination and SARS-CoV-2 variants. Clones were sequenced by immunoSEQ multiplex PCR, and TCRdb holds only the in-frame ones, with some missing. This table holds roughly 700,000 clones, 70% to 90% found once. This sample's treatment: approximately 18 received Ad26.COV2.S at low or high dose, single or two shots; about 5 received placebo; per-sample allocation not given. Samples came from day 63 after the first vaccine or placebo injection. Sample: peripheral blood, taken in a trial of Ad26.COV2.S vaccine versus placebo. The source of these receptors is a person aged 18-65 years who received the Ad26.COV2.S COVID-19 vaccine or a placebo.

The chain employs TRBV2 and TRBJ2-3, with a tentative D call TRBD1 (6 bases). The CDR3 totals 14 residues. Trimming cost V 4 bases and J 0 bases, with 8 bases left between them. Germline CDR1 reads SNHLY; CDR2 reads FYNNEI. CDR3 residues: CASSADRSTDTQYF. The DNA of the CDR3 is TGTGCCAGCAGTGCCGACAGGAGCACAGATACGCAGTATTTT.

The CDR3 bases are TGTGCCAGCAGCTTCCTAGCGGGGGCCTACAATGAGCAGTTCTTC. Protein sequence: CASSFLAGAYNEQFF. The chain carries TRBV11-2 and TRBJ2-1, with TRBD2 identical over 10 bases. There are 15 residues in the CDR3. J was trimmed by 2 bases and V by 3 bases; bases with no gene match: 1. Per the germline V gene, CDR1 is SGHAT and CDR2 is FQNNGV.

The chain joins TRBV6-5 to TRBJ1-1; maybe TRBD1 (5 bases). V was clipped by 8 bases and J by 6 bases, with 19 bases between them. The CDR3 contains 14 residues. Germline CDR1 reads MNHEY; CDR2 reads SVGAGI. CDR3 loop: CASSNEAGWSEAFF. CDR3 DNA sequence: TGTGCCAGCTCAAACGAGGCAGGGTGGTCTGAAGCTTTCTTT.

This chain uses TRBV5-1 with TRBJ1-1, with D uncertain. V dropped 0 bases and J dropped 7 bases, with 16 bases sitting between them. CDR1 and CDR2 (germline): SGHRS, YFSETQ. CDR3 length equals 15 residues. The CDR3 loop is CASSLAVGQAGEAFF. DNA for the CDR3: TGCGCCAGCAGCTTGGCCGTAGGGCAAGCCGGTGAAGCTTTCTTT.

This clone appeared a single time. This rearrangement joins TRBV24-1 to TRBJ2-1; 8 bases fit TRBD2. After removal of 0 bases from V and 6 bases from J, the junction contained 3 bases not matched to a gene. Germline lookup yields CDR1 KGHDR and CDR2 SFDVKD. The CDR3 consists of 15 residues. The CDR3, as DNA: TGTGCCACCAGTGATTTGGAGCGGGAGATCAATGAGCAGTTCTTC. It specifies CATSDLEREINEQFF.

The chain links TRBV30 to TRBJ1-5; D gene unclear. The CDR3 consists of 13 residues. CDR1 and CDR2 (germline): GTSNPN, SVGIG (reference sequence). The V end lost 0 bases, the J end lost 4 bases, and 7 bases lay between the germline ends. The CDR3 DNA is TGTGCCTGGAGTGTAGACTGGAATCAGCCCCAGCATTTT. Translated, it gives CAWSVDWNQPQHF.

The chain combines TRBV19 with TRBJ2-5, with TRBD2 matching over 10 bases. The CDR3 is 16 residues long. Trimming cost V 7 bases and J 5 bases; bases outside gene matches: 13. Germline values: CDR1 LNHDA, CDR2 SQIVND (reference sequence). This CDR3 is CASTSLAGGPRETQYF. The CDR3 region has the DNA TGTGCCAGTACCTCATTAGCGGGGGGACCGCGGGAGACCCAGTACTTC.

This chain uses TRBV13 with TRBJ2-2; D is uncertain. Germline V gene data show CDR1 as PRHDT and CDR2 as FYEKMQ (reference sequence). This CDR3 comprises 12 residues. The V gene lost 3 bases and the J gene lost 4 bases, with 3 bases spanning the gap. For the CDR3, the DNA is TGTGCCAGCAGCTTCAGCACCGGGGAGCTGTTTTTT. Translating gives CASSFSTGELFF. Filled out from reference TRBV13 and TRBJ2-2, the complete variable domain reads AAGVIQSPRHLIKEKRETATLKCYPIPRHDTVYWYQQGPGQDPQFLISFYEKMQSDKGSIPDRFSAQQFSDYHSELNMSSLELGDSALYFCASSFSTGELFFGEGSRLTVL.

This clone was picked up one time. This rearrangement joins TRBV6-5 to TRBJ1-3; 8 bases agree with TRBD1. The J segment lost 4 bases and the V segment lost 5 bases, leaving 7 bases of the junction unmatched. This CDR3 has 15 residues. Per germline, CDR1 MNHEY and CDR2 SVGAGI. CDR3 amino acids: CASSRPGQAGNTIYF. CDR3 coding DNA: TGTGCCAGCAGTCGCCCGGGACAGGCCGGAAACACCATATATTTT.

The genes are TRBV11-3 and TRBJ2-3, with TRBD2 identical over 12 bases. V lost 4 bases and J lost 2; bases outside the gene matches: 13. Germline-derived CDR1 and CDR2 are SGHNT and YENEEA. There are 19 residues in the CDR3. The CDR3, as DNA: TGTGCCAGCAGCTCCCCCTGGCTAGCGGGGGGGCGGGTCACAGATACGCAGTATTTT. Protein sequence: CASSSPWLAGGRVTDTQYF.

The chain carries TRBV30 and TRBJ2-6, with 7 bases fitting TRBD2. Germline V lookup: CDR1 GTSNPN, CDR2 SVGIG (reference sequence). V shed 5 bases, J shed 2 bases, and the junction held 3 bases outside the gene matches. This CDR3 spans 14 amino acids. CDR3 DNA sequence: TGTGCCTGGGGGGCGGGGGCTGGGGCCAACGTCCTGACTTTC. Translated: CAWGAGAGANVLTF.

This clone was found once. The gene calls are TRBV6-5 and TRBJ1-3; no definite D call. Germline CDR1 reads MNHEY; CDR2 reads SVGAGI. This CDR3 is built from 10 residues. The V end was cut by 3 bases, the J end by 8 bases, with 2 bases between. This CDR3 reads CASSYDTIYF. DNA for the CDR3: TGTGCCAGCAGTTATGACACCATATATTTT.

The chain recombines TRBV20-1 with TRBJ2-1; 8 bases are shared with TRBD2. Germline V CDR1 and CDR2: DFQATT, SNEGSKA (reference sequence). V lost 3 bases, J lost 13 bases, and 8 bases stayed unmatched. The CDR3 has 12 amino acids. In nucleotides, the CDR3 is TGCAGTGCTAGTGGGACTAGATATTTACAGTTCTTC. This sequence encodes CSASGTRYLQFF.

The sample holds one count of this clone. The CDR3 DNA sequence: TGCAGTGCTAGTGTCGGGAGCTATGGCTACACCTTC. Translating gives CSASVGSYGYTF. The chain joins TRBV20-1 to TRBJ1-2; D not certain. V lost 3 bases, J lost 4 bases, and 9 bases lay in between. The germline CDR1 and CDR2 sequences are DFQATT and SNEGSKA (reference sequence). The CDR3 totals 12 residues.

This chain connects TRBV6-5 to TRBJ2-7, with D perhaps TRBD1 (6 bases). The CDR3 length is 13 residues. V was cut by 2 bases and J by 4 bases, with 9 bases left in between. Germline CDR1 reads MNHEY; CDR2 reads SVGAGI. The chain's CDR3 is CASSYARGYEQYF. CDR3 coding DNA: TGTGCCAGCAGTTACGCGAGGGGGTACGAGCAGTACTTC.

The J gene is TRBJ1-1, the V gene TRBV3-1 (or the pseudogene TRBV3-2); a possible D gene is TRBD1 (6 bases). Between the trimmed V and J ends, which lost 0 bases and 10 bases, there was a span of 21 bases. This CDR3 has 16 residues. The V gene's germline CDR1 is LGHDT and CDR2 YNNKEL (reference sequence). The CDR3: CASSQDGLTGVGGAFF. As DNA, the CDR3 is TGTGCCAGCAGCCAAGATGGTCTCACAGGTGTAGGGGGAGCTTTCTTT.

V gene TRBV6-5 combines with J gene TRBJ2-5, with D maybe TRBD1 (6 bases). Germline V gene sequence: CDR1 MNHEY, CDR2 SVGAGI. This CDR3 comprises 14 residues. V was trimmed by 5 bases and J by 1 base, leaving 11 bases between them. The CDR3 nucleotides are TGTGCCAGCAGTATATTGACAGGCCAAGAGACCCAGTACTTC. It encodes CASSILTGQETQYF.